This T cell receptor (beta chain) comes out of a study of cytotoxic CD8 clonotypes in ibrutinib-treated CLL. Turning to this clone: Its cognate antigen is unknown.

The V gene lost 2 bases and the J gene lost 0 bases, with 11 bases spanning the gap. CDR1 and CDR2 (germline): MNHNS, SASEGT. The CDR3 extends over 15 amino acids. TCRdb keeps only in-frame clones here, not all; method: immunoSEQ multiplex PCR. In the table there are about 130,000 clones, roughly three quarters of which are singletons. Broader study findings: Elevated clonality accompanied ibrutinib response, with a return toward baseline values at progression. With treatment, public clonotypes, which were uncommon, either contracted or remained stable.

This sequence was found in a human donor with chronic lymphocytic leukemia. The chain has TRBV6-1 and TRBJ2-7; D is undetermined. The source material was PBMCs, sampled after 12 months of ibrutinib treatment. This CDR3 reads CASSERHEDSYEQYF. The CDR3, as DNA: TGTGCCAGCAGTGAACGGCACGAAGACTCCTACGAGCAGTACTTC.